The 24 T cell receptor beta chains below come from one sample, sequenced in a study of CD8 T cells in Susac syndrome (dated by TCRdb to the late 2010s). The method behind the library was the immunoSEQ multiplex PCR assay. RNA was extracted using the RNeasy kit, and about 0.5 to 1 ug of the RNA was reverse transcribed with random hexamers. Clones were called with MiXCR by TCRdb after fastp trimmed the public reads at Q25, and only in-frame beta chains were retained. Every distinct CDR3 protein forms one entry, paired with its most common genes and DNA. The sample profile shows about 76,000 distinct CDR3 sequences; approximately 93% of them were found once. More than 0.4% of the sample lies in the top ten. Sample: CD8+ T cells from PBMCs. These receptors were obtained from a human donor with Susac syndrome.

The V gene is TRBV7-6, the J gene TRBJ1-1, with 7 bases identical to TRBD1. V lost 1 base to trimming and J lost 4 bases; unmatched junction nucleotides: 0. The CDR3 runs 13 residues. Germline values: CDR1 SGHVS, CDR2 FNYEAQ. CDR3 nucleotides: TGTGCCAGCAGCTTAGGGGACAGCACTGAAGCTTTCTTT. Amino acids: CASSLGDSTEAFF. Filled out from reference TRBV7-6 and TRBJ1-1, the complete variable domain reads GAGVSQSPRYKVTKRGQDVALRCDPISGHVSLYWYRQALGQGPEFLTYFNYEAQQDKSGLPNDRFSAERPEGSISTLTIQRTEQRDSAMYRCASSLGDSTEAFFGQGTRLTVV.

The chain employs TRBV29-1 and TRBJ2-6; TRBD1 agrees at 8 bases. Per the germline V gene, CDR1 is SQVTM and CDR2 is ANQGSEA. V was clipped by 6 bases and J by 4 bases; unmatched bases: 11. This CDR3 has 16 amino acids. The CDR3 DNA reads TGCAGCGTGCACGGACAGGGCGGTGCGGGGGCCAACGTCCTGACTTTC. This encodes CSVHGQGGAGANVLTF.

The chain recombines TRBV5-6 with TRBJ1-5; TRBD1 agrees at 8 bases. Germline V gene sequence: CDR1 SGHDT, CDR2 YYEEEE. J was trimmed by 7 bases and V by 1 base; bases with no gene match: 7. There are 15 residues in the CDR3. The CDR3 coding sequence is TGTGCCAGCAGCTTGAAGACAGGGGCCCCGCAGCCCCAGCATTTT. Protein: CASSLKTGAPQPQHF.

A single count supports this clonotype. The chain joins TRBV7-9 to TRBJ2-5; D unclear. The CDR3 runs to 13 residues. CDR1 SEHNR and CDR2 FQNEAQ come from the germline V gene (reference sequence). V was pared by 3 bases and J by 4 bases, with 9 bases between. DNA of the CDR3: TGTGCCAGCAGCTTCGGATCCCGAGAGACCCAGTACTTC. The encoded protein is CASSFGSRETQYF.

The CDR3 reads CASSHLQGGGETQYF. CDR3 coding DNA: TGCGCCAGCAGCCATCTCCAGGGAGGTGGAGAGACCCAGTACTTC. V gene TRBV4-3 combines with J gene TRBJ2-5; possible D gene TRBD2, 6 bases. Germline V CDR1 and CDR2: LGHNA, YSLEER. With 3 bases removed from V and 4 bases from J, the gap between germline ends came to 15 bases. The CDR3 totals 15 residues.

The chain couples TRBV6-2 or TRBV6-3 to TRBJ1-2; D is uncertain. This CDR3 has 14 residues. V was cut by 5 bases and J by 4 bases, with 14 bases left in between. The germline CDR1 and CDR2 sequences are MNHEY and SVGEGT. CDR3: CASSLAPSSYGYTF. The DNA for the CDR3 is TGTGCCAGCAGTCTCGCTCCTTCAAGCTATGGCTACACCTTC.

CDR3 loop: CASSDVQETQYF. The CDR3, as DNA: TGTGCCAGTAGTGATGTACAAGAGACCCAGTACTTC. The chain joins TRBV19 to TRBJ2-5; D unclear. The CDR3 is made up of 12 amino acids. Deletions cut 5 bases from V and 2 bases from J, with 6 bases between. The germline V gene has CDR1 LNHDA and CDR2 SQIVND (reference sequence). Supplemented by reference TRBV19 and TRBJ2-5, the full variable domain reads DGGITQSPKYLFRKEGQNVTLSCEQNLNHDAMYWYRQDPGQGLRLIYYSQIVNDFQKGDIAEGYSVSREKKESFPLTVTSAQKNPTAFYLCASSDVQETQYFGPGTRLLVL.

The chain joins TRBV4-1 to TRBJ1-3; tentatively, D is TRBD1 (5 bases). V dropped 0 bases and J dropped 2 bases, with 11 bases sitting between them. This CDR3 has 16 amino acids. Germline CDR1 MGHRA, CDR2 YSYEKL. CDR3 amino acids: CASSQEAREPGNTIYF. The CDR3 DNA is TGCGCCAGCAGCCAAGAGGCCAGGGAGCCTGGAAACACCATATATTTT.

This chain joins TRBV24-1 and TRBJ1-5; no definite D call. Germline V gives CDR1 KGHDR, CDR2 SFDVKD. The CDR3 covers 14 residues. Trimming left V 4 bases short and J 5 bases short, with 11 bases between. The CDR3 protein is CATSDRRVDQPQHF. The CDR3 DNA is TGTGCCACCAGTGACAGGAGGGTGGATCAGCCCCAGCATTTT.

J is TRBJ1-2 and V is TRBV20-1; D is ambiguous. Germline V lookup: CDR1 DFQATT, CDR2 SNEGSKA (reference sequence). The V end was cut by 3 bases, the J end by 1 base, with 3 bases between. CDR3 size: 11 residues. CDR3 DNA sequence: TGCAGTGCTAGGGATAACTATGGCTACACCTTC. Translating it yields CSARDNYGYTF.

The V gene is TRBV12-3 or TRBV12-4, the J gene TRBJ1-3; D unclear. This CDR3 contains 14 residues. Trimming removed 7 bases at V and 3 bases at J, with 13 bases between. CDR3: CASKSPGFGNTIYF. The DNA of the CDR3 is TGTGCCAGCAAAAGTCCGGGGTTTGGAAACACCATATATTTT.

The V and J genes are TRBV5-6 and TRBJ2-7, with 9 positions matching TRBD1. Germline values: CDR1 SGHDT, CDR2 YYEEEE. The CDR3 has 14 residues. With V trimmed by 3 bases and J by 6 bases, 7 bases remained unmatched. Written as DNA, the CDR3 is TGTGCCAGCAGCTACTATGACAGGGGGGGCGAGCAGTACTTC. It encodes CASSYYDRGGEQYF.

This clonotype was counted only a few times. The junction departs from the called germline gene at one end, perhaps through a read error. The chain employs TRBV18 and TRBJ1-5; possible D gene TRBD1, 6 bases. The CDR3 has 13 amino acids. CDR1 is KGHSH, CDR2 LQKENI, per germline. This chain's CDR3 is CASSPQGGQPQHF. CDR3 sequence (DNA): TGTGCCAGCTCGCCACAGGGAGGACAGCCCCAGCATTTT.

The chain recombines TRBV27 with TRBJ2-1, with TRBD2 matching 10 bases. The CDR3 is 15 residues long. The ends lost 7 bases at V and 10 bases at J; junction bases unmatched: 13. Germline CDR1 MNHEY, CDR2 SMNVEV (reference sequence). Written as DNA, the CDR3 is TGTGCCAGCACCCTGGGAACTAGCGGGAATCGGGAGCAGTTCTTC. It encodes CASTLGTSGNREQFF.

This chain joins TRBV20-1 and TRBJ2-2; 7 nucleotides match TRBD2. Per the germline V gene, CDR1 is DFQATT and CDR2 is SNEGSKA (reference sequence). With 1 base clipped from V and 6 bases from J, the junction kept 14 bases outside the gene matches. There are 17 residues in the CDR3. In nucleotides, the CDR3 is TGCAGTGCTAGAGGGGGGTCGCGGGAGATAGGGGCCGGGGAGCTGTTTTTT. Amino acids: CSARGGSREIGAGELFF.

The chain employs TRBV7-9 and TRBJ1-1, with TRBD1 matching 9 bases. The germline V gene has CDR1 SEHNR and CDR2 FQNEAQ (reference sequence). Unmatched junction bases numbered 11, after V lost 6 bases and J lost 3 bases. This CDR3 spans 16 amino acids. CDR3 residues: CASSWGTGTIDTEAFF. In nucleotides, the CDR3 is TGTGCCAGCAGTTGGGGGACAGGGACAATTGACACTGAAGCTTTCTTT.

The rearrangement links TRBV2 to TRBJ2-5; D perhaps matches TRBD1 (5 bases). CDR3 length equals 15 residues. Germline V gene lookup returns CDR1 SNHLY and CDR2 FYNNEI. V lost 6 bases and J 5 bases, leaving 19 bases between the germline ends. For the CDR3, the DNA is TGTGCCAGCAGCCCCTTGACAGACTCGTGGGAGACCCAGTACTTC. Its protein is CASSPLTDSWETQYF.

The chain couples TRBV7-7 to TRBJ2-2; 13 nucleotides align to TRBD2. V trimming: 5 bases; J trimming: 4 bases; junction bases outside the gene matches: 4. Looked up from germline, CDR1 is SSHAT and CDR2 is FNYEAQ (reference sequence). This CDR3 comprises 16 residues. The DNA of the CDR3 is TGTGCCAGCAGCCGGACTAGCGGGAGAGGCACCGGGGAGCTGTTTTTT. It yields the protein CASSRTSGRGTGELFF. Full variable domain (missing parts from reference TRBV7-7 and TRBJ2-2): GAGVSQSPRYKVTKRGQDVTLRCDPISSHATLYWYQQALGQGPEFLTYFNYEAQPDKSGLPSDRFSAERPEGSISTLTIQRTEQRDSAMYRCASSRTSGRGTGELFFGEGSRLTVL.

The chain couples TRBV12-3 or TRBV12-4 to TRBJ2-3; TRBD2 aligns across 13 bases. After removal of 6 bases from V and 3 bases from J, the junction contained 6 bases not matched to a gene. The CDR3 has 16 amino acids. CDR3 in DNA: TGTGCCAGCAGAAAACTAGCGGGGGGGCGGACAGATACGCAGTATTTT. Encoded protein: CASRKLAGGRTDTQYF.

CDR3 bases: TGTGCCAGCAGCTCGAGAGGACAGGGACTAGGTTCACCCCTCCACTTT. This codes for CASSSRGQGLGSPLHF. The chain combines TRBV5-4 with TRBJ1-6; the match to TRBD1 covers 8 bases. This CDR3 has 16 residues. Per the germline V gene, CDR1 is SGHNT and CDR2 is YYREEE (reference sequence). V lost 3 bases, J lost 9 bases, and 11 bases stayed unmatched.

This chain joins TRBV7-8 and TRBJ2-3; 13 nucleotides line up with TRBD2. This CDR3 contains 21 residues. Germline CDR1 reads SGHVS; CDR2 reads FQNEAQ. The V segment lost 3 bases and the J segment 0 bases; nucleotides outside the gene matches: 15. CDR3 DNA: TGTGCCAGCAGCTTCTTGCAAACCGGGACTAGCGGGGCCACAAGCACAGATACGCAGTATTTT. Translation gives CASSFLQTGTSGATSTDTQYF. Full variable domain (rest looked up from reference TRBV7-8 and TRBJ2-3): GAGVSQSPRYKVAKRGQDVALRCDPISGHVSLFWYQQALGQGPEFLTYFQNEAQLDKSGLPSDRFFAERPEGSVSTLKIQRTQQEDSAVYLCASSFLQTGTSGATSTDTQYFGPGTRLTVL.

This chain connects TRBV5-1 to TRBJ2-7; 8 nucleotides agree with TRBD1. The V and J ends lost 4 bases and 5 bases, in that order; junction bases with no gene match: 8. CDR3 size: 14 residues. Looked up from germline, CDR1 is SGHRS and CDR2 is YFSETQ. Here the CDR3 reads CASSPDRVLNEQYF. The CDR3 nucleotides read TGCGCCAGCAGCCCGGACAGGGTGCTCAACGAGCAGTACTTC.

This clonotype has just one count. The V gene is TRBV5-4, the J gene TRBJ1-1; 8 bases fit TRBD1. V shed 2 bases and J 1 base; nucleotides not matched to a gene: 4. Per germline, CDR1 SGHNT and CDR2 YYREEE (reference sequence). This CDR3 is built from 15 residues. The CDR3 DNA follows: TGTGCCAGCAGCTTTGTTGACAGGGGGAACACTGAAGCTTTCTTT. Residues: CASSFVDRGNTEAFF.

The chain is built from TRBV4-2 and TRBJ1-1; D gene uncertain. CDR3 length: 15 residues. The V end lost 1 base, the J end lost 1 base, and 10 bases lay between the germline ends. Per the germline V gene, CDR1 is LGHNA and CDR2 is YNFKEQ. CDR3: CASSQGLHGNTEAFF. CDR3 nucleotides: TGTGCCAGCAGCCAAGGATTACACGGGAACACTGAAGCTTTCTTT.